This TCR beta chain was obtained from a study of shared clonotypes between healthy human individuals. Overall study: The donor pool was made up of a couple of women and a few men aged 18 to 49.

This table comes from immunoSEQ multiplex PCR, and its TCRdb copy is limited to in-frame clones, with some not included. The sample includes about 640,000 clones, less than 80% seen only once; the top ten take about 2%. A note on this clone: Its antigen is not identified.

Germline V gives CDR1 SGHTA, CDR2 FQGTGA. The length of the CDR3 is 14 residues. Deletions cut 4 bases from V and 2 bases from J, with 12 bases between. Overall study findings and caveats: Estimated clonotype richness was generally higher in naive than memory subsets.

The sample taken for sequencing was memory CD4+ T cells sorted from blood. Subset indicated: CD45RA-negative fraction. This TCR came from a woman under 40 in good health. The chain recombines TRBV7-3 with TRBJ2-7, with TRBD2 as a possible D gene (6 bases). DNA for the CDR3: TGTGCCAGCAGCTCCCTACTAGCTACCTACGAGCAGTACTTC. This gives the protein CASSSLLATYEQYF.